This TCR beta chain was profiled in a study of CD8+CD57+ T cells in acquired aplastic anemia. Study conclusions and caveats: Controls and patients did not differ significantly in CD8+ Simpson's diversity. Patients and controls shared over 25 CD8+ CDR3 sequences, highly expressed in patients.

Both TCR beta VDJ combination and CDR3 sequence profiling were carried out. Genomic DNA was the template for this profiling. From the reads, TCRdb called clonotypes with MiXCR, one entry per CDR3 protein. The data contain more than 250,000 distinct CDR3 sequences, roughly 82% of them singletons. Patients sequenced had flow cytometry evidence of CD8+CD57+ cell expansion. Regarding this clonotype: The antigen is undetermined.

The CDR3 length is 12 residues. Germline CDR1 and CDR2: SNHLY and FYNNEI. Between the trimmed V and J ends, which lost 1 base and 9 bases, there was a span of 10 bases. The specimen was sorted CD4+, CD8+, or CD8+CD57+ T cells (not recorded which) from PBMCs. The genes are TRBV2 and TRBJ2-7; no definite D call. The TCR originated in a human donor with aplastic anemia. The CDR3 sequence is CASSEEGLGQYF. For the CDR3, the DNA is TGTGCCAGCAGTGAAGAAGGCCTCGGGCAGTACTTC.